This T cell receptor (beta chain) originates from a study of cytomegalovirus exposure and HLA in healthy donors. Study conclusions and caveats: From TCR beta sequences, most subjects' HLA-A and HLA-B alleles were reportedly predicted accurately. Previous analysis showed most TCR beta V segments were productive about 87% or about 30% of the time.

Donors were nominally healthy when sampled, though unrecorded immune exposures were likely. The CDR3 loop spans 15 amino acids. From germline, CDR1 is MGHRA and CDR2 YSYEKL. V lost 5 bases and J lost 3; bases outside the gene matches: 8. In the PCR, 60 Vbeta and 13 Jbeta primers were used. Assay: immunoSEQ multiplex PCR; the TCRdb copy retains only in-frame clones and omits some. The table lists 150,000 to 200,000 clones, about 80% of them singletons. Note on this clone: Antigen unknown.

Sample: PBMCs. V gene TRBV4-1 combines with J gene TRBJ1-1; TRBD1 matches 8 bases. This sequence originates from a woman aged 25 to 39 in good health and CMV-seropositive. Written as DNA, the CDR3 is TGCGCCAGCAGCGGTCAGGGGGCGCGGTACACTGAAGCTTTCTTT. Protein product: CASSGQGARYTEAFF.